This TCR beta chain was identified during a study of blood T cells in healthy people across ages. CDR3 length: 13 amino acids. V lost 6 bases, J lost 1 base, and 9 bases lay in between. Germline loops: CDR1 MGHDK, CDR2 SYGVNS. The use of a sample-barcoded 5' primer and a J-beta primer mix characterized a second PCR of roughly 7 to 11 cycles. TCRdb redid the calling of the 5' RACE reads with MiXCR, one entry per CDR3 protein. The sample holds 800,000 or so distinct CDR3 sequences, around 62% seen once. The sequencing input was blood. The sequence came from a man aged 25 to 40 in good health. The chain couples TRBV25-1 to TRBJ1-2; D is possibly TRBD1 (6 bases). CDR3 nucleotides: TGTGCCAGCAGAGACAGGTTTAACTATGGCTACACCTTC. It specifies CASRDRFNYGYTF.